What follows are 21 T cell receptor beta chains derived from one specimen sequenced in a study of blood T cell repertoires in COVID-19. Profiled with immunoSEQ multiplex PCR; TCRdb holds only in-frame clones, not every one. The sample yields roughly 150,000 clones, about 84% seen once. Sequenced material: PBMCs or T cells enriched from blood (not recorded which). The receptors here all came from a man aged 40-49 years who had recovered from COVID-19.

This chain uses TRBV7-7 with TRBJ2-5; 12 bases fit TRBD2. Trimming cost V 5 bases and J 1 base; bases outside gene matches: 2. This CDR3 has 15 amino acids. The germline V gene encodes CDR1 SSHAT and CDR2 FNYEAQ (reference sequence). Here the CDR3 DNA reads TGTGCCAGCAGCCGGGGACTAGCGGGCCAAGAGACCCAGTACTTC. Amino acids: CASSRGLAGQETQYF.

This chain joins TRBV24-1 and TRBJ2-2; 10 positions agree with TRBD1. The length of the CDR3 is 15 residues. J was trimmed by 4 bases and V by 10 bases; bases with no gene match: 8. The germline V gene encodes CDR1 KGHDR and CDR2 SFDVKD. The DNA for the CDR3 is TGTGCCACTGCCCGCCGACAGGGGGCCACCGGGGAGCTGTTTTTT. This sequence encodes CATARRQGATGELFF.

A note on this clone: Other DNA sequences in this sample translate to the same CDR3. The chain joins TRBV7-9 to TRBJ1-5, with 11 positions matching TRBD1. Germline CDR1 and CDR2: SEHNR and FQNEAQ (reference sequence). Losses at the gene ends were 5 bases for V and 4 bases for J; bases not matched to a gene: 4. The CDR3 contains 15 residues. CDR3 residues: CASSPGTGGNQPQHF. The CDR3 nucleotides are TGTGCCAGCAGCCCAGGGACAGGGGGGAATCAGCCCCAGCATTTT.

The chain carries TRBV14 and TRBJ2-3, with 7 bases identical to TRBD2. The CDR3 length is 13 residues. Looked up from germline, CDR1 is SGHDN and CDR2 is FVKESK. The trim removed 0 bases at V and 14 bases at J, leaving 8 bases unmatched. The DNA for the CDR3 is TGTGCCAGCAGCCAAGACCTCTGGGGAGGGTTGTATTTT. Translated: CASSQDLWGGLYF. The full variable domain, completed using reference TRBV14 and TRBJ2-3, is EAGVTQFPSHSVIEKGQTVTLRCDPISGHDNLYWYRRVMGKEIKFLLHFVKESKQDESGMPNNRFLAERTGGTYSTLKVQPAELEDSGVYFCASSQDLWGGLYFGPGTRLTVL.

The V and J genes are TRBV6-5 and TRBJ1-1; the match to TRBD1 covers 8 bases. J was trimmed by 3 bases and V by 4 bases; bases with no gene match: 4. CDR1 MNHEY and CDR2 SVGAGI come from the germline V gene. This CDR3 is 14 amino acids long. CDR3 protein: CASSLRTGYTEAFF. The CDR3, as DNA: TGTGCCAGCAGTTTACGGACAGGGTACACTGAAGCTTTCTTT.

The rearrangement joins TRBV2 to TRBJ2-7; 10 bases line up with TRBD1. V lost 6 bases to trimming and J lost 6 bases; unmatched junction nucleotides: 8. Germline-derived CDR1 and CDR2 are SNHLY and FYNNEI. This CDR3 has 14 residues. CDR3 sequence reads: CASRVTGGVFEQYF. The CDR3 region has the DNA TGTGCCAGCAGAGTGACAGGGGGCGTCTTCGAGCAGTACTTC.

This clone ranks as medium-sized. The chain is built from TRBV7-3 and TRBJ2-2, with D tentatively TRBD1 (6 bases). Germline V CDR1 and CDR2: SGHTA, FQGTGA. This CDR3 is built from 16 residues. Deletions cut 1 base from V and 4 bases from J, with 13 bases between. The CDR3: CASSLIGGRGTGELFF. Written as DNA, the CDR3 is TGTGCCAGCAGCTTAATCGGTGGCAGGGGCACCGGGGAGCTGTTTTTT.

This rearrangement joins TRBV11-2 to TRBJ2-3, with no clear D. V gave up 0 bases and J gave up 6 bases, with 13 bases separating them. Germline loops: CDR1 SGHAT, CDR2 FQNNGV. The CDR3 is made up of 15 amino acids. The CDR3 is CASSLDALLIDTQYF. In DNA form, the CDR3 reads TGTGCCAGCAGCTTAGATGCACTACTAATCGATACGCAGTATTTT.

This clone was picked up a small number of times. The rearrangement links TRBV18 to TRBJ2-7; no clear D gene. Per germline, CDR1 KGHSH and CDR2 LQKENI. V lost 4 bases, J lost 3 bases, and 10 bases lay in between. The CDR3 has 13 residues. The CDR3 here is CASSLSQNYEQYF. The CDR3 DNA reads as TGTGCCAGCTCACTGTCCCAAAACTACGAGCAGTACTTC.

The V gene is TRBV20-1, the J gene TRBJ2-5; a possible D gene is TRBD1 (6 bases). The ends were cut back, 5 bases at V and 5 bases at J, with 9 bases in the middle. Germline V gives CDR1 DFQATT, CDR2 SNEGSKA (reference sequence). CDR3 length equals 11 residues. In nucleotides, the CDR3 is TGCAGTGCTCCTAGGGGGGAGACCCAGTACTTC. It yields the protein CSAPRGETQYF.

The chain employs TRBV11-2 and TRBJ2-7, with a possible D match to TRBD1 (5 bases). The germline V and J ends were trimmed by 5 bases and 3 bases, with 8 bases remaining between them. From germline, CDR1 is SGHAT and CDR2 FQNNGV. The CDR3 is 12 amino acids. This CDR3 is CASSPDNYEQYV. In DNA form, the CDR3 reads TGTGCCAGCAGCCCGGACAACTACGAGCAGTACGTC.

This chain connects TRBV6-2 or TRBV6-3 to TRBJ2-3; D call uncertain. The CDR3 runs 12 residues. V lost 4 bases and J lost 5, with 7 bases in between. Germline V lookup: CDR1 MNHEY, CDR2 SVGEGT. CDR3 sequence: CASSFRIDTQYF. CDR3 coding DNA: TGTGCCAGCAGTTTCAGAATAGATACGCAGTATTTT.

In its sample, this clone was seen once. The rearrangement uses TRBV5-6 and TRBJ2-7; 7 bases line up with TRBD1. This CDR3 has 16 amino acids. Germline V gene lookup returns CDR1 SGHDT and CDR2 YYEEEE. V gave up 0 bases and J gave up 1 base; unmatched junction bases: 7. DNA of the CDR3: TGTGCCAGCAGCTTGGTGGGACAGAGGATTTCCTACGAGCAGTACTTC. Its protein is CASSLVGQRISYEQYF.

This chain links TRBV6-1 with TRBJ2-3; 12 bases are shared with TRBD2. Germline V gene lookup returns CDR1 MNHNS and CDR2 SASEGT. The CDR3 runs to 17 residues. Trimming removed 0 bases from V and 6 bases from J; junction bases left unmatched: 7. This CDR3 reads CASSEATSGGPSDTQYF. For the CDR3, the DNA is TGTGCCAGCAGTGAAGCGACTAGCGGGGGACCCTCGGATACGCAGTATTTT.

This clone showed up just once. The rearrangement joins TRBV7-2 to TRBJ2-3; weak D call: TRBD2 (6 bases). The CDR3 extends over 16 amino acids. Germline CDR1 and CDR2: SGHTA and FQGNSA. V was clipped by 2 bases and J by 1 base, with 13 bases between them. The CDR3 DNA is TGTGCCAGCAGCTTATACCCGGGGGTTGGCACAGATACGCAGTATTTT. It is translated as CASSLYPGVGTDTQYF.

This chain connects TRBV5-1 to TRBJ1-4; maybe TRBD1 (5 bases). The V end was cut by 0 bases, the J end by 5 bases, with 14 bases between. Germline loops: CDR1 SGHRS, CDR2 YFSETQ. The CDR3 runs 16 residues. This chain's CDR3 is CASSLEGAGRNEKLFF. CDR3 DNA: TGCGCCAGCAGCTTGGAAGGGGCCGGGAGAAATGAAAAACTGTTTTTT.

The V call is TRBV5-1, the J call TRBJ2-5; the D is unclear. V was pared by 1 base and J by 0 bases, with 7 bases between. The CDR3 runs to 14 residues. Germline V CDR1 and CDR2: SGHRS, YFSETQ. CDR3 nucleotides: TGCGCCAGCAGCTTGATAGAAGACCAAGAGACCCAGTACTTC. Its translation is CASSLIEDQETQYF.

The sample holds one count of this clone. CDR3 loop: CASSWSHSSADTQYF. The CDR3 region has the DNA TGTGCCAGCAGCTGGTCTCATTCTAGCGCAGATACGCAGTATTTT. This chain joins TRBV7-8 and TRBJ2-3, with D possibly being TRBD2 (6 bases). V dropped 4 bases and J dropped 4 bases, with 15 bases sitting between them. The germline CDR1 and CDR2 sequences are SGHVS and FQNEAQ. The length of the CDR3 is 15 residues.

V is TRBV30 and J is TRBJ2-5, with 14 bases that match TRBD2. This CDR3 contains 14 residues. The V gene's germline CDR1 is GTSNPN and CDR2 SVGIG (reference sequence). After removal of 5 bases from V and 5 bases from J, the junction contained 4 bases not matched to a gene. The CDR3 nucleotides read TGTGCCTGGGGACTAGCGGGGGGAGTGGAGACCCAGTACTTC. Its translation: CAWGLAGGVETQYF.

This sequence joins TRBV7-6 and TRBJ2-1; 9 nucleotides agree with TRBD2. Germline loops: CDR1 SGHVS, CDR2 FNYEAQ. V trimming: 4 bases; J trimming: 2 bases; junction bases outside the gene matches: 6. CDR3 size: 16 residues. The CDR3 DNA reads as TGTGCCAGCAGCTCCCCGCGCGGGGGGGCCTACAATGAGCAGTTCTTC. Protein product: CASSSPRGGAYNEQFF.

This clone was counted a few times. The rearrangement uses TRBV29-1 and TRBJ1-1; D gene unclear. Trimming removed 0 bases from V and 5 bases from J, with 16 bases in between. The CDR3 covers 15 residues. The germline V gene encodes CDR1 SQVTM and CDR2 ANQGSEA. The CDR3 DNA is TGCAGCGTTGAAGATTTTAAACCCCTCGGGACTGAAGCTTTCTTT. Amino acid sequence: CSVEDFKPLGTEAFF.